This is a list of T cell receptor beta chains from one sample in a study of T-cell memory formation after mild COVID-19. MiXCR, run by TCRdb on the 5' RACE reads, gives a single entry per CDR3 protein. This sample yields around 450,000 distinct CDR3 sequences, of which 20% are seen a single time; 7.5% to 10% belongs to the top ten. Sample: PBMCs or a T cell subset sorted from them (not recorded which). All receptors derive from an adult woman who had mild COVID-19 (a few samples of this study predate the infection). Cell type and time point are not known. Both conserved end residues are part of each CDR3. The order of the fields is V gene, clone size, D gene, J gene, CDR3 protein, CDR3 DNA. The D gene is left open where the match is weak. Not every row has a clone size; where given, it reads once, few, many or a size class.

>TRBV6-5|few|NA|TRBJ1-3
CASQGPGNTIYF
TGTGCCAGCCAGGGACCTGGAAACACCATATATTTT
>TRBV24-1|few|TRBD1|TRBJ2-2
CATSDTGTGFGGELFF
TGTGCCACCAGTGACACCGGGACAGGGTTTGGCGGGGAGCTGTTTTTT
>TRBV5-4|NA|TRBD1|TRBJ1-1
CASSLVDRAAEAFF
TGTGCCAGCAGCTTGGTGGACAGGGCAGCTGAAGCTTTCTTT
>TRBV18|NA|TRBD1|TRBJ2-2
CASSLRQGSNTGELFF
TGTGCCAGCTCACTAAGACAGGGGTCGAACACCGGGGAGCTGTTTTTT
>TRBV24-1|NA|NA|TRBJ2-1
CATSGQGPSSYNEQFF
TGTGCCACCAGTGGTCAGGGTCCTAGCTCCTACAATGAGCAGTTCTTC
>TRBV2|many|TRBD2|TRBJ2-1
CASSRLAAYNEQFF
TGTGCCAGTTCACGACTAGCGGCTTACAATGAGCAGTTCTTC
>TRBV20-1|NA|NA|TRBJ1-1
CSAGDTGRATEAFF
TGCAGTGCTGGAGATACAGGGAGGGCCACTGAAGCTTTCTTT
>TRBV5-1|few|NA|TRBJ2-7
CASSRDVGSYEQYF
TGCGCCAGCAGCCGGGACGTAGGCTCCTACGAGCAGTACTTC
>TRBV5-6|NA|TRBD1|TRBJ1-2
CASSSVGTGYGYTF
TGTGCCAGCAGCTCCGTGGGGACAGGCTATGGCTACACCTTC
>TRBV23-1|few|TRBD1|TRBJ2-2
CASSQALMTGHTGELFF
TGCGCCAGCAGTCAAGCCTTGATGACAGGGCACACCGGGGAGCTGTTTTTT
>TRBV6-4|NA|NA|TRBJ1-2
CASSGLPQGRDGYTF
TGTGCCAGCAGTGGCCTACCCCAGGGTCGGGATGGCTACACCTTC
>TRBV12-3/TRBV12-4|NA|TRBD1|TRBJ1-1
CASSPTGGGGTEAFF
TGTGCCAGCAGTCCCACAGGGGGCGGAGGCACTGAAGCTTTCTTT
>TRBV20-1|NA|NA|TRBJ1-2
CSVRTANYGYTF
TGCAGTGTCCGGACAGCCAACTATGGCTACACCTTC
>TRBV30|NA|NA|TRBJ1-3
CAWTDWGDFNTIYF
TGTGCCTGGACCGACTGGGGGGATTTCAACACCATATATTTT
>TRBV4-1|NA|NA|TRBJ2-1
CASSRGGAKGDEQFF
TGCGCCAGCAGCCGAGGCGGCGCCAAGGGGGATGAGCAGTTCTTC
>TRBV9|few|NA|TRBJ2-3
CASNQGGGQADTQYF
TGTGCCAGCAACCAGGGGGGGGGCCAGGCAGATACGCAGTATTTT
>TRBV4-2|few|NA|TRBJ2-7
CASSQVGRGLYEQYF
TGTGCCAGCAGCCAAGTAGGCAGGGGTCTTTACGAGCAGTACTTC
>TRBV30|NA|TRBD1|TRBJ2-2
CAWCRGPNTGELFF
TGTGCCTGGTGCAGGGGGCCGAACACCGGGGAGCTGTTTTTT
>TRBV7-9|NA|NA|TRBJ2-3
CASSLVAGAILFTDTQYF
TGTGCCAGCAGCTTAGTGGCGGGGGCGATACTTTTCACAGATACGCAGTATTTT
>TRBV7-9|NA|NA|TRBJ2-6
CASAAGWTGANVLTF
TGTGCCAGCGCCGCAGGGTGGACTGGGGCCAACGTCCTGACTTTC
>TRBV19|NA|TRBD1|TRBJ2-1
CASSILGGHEQFF
TGTGCCAGTAGTATTCTAGGGGGCCATGAGCAGTTCTTC
>TRBV2|NA|NA|TRBJ1-6
CAGCRVKNSPLHF
TGTGCCGGATGCAGGGTAAAAAATTCACCCCTCCACTTT
>TRBV6-5|NA|NA|TRBJ1-2
CASKPFADLQGGYTF
TGTGCCAGCAAACCCTTCGCCGACCTACAAGGTGGCTACACCTTC
>TRBV4-1|NA|NA|TRBJ2-7
CASSLRAGQGEQYF
TGCGCCAGCAGCCTCCGAGCGGGCCAGGGTGAGCAGTACTTC
>TRBV15|NA|NA|TRBJ2-6
CATSMEGSGANVLTF
TGTGCCACCAGCATGGAGGGGTCTGGGGCCAACGTCCTGACTTTC
>TRBV25-1|NA|TRBD1|TRBJ2-7
CASSELVKGAENEQYF
TGTGCCAGCAGTGAACTGGTAAAGGGGGCGGAGAACGAGCAGTACTTC
>TRBV29-1|NA|NA|TRBJ1-2
CSVGSPRLHYGYTF
TGCAGCGTCGGCAGCCCGAGGCTCCACTATGGCTACACCTTC
>TRBV12-3/TRBV12-4|NA|NA|TRBJ2-3
CASSWRVSTDTQYF
TGTGCCAGCAGTTGGAGAGTTAGCACAGATACGCAGTATTTT
>TRBV6-5|few|TRBD1|TRBJ2-7
CASSYGQGTYEQYF
TGTGCCAGCAGTTACGGACAGGGCACCTACGAGCAGTACTTC
>TRBV11-1|few|NA|TRBJ2-7
CASSLESQGNYEQYF
TGTGCCAGCAGCTTAGAATCACAGGGTAACTACGAGCAGTACTTC
>TRBV28|NA|NA|TRBJ1-1
CASRPERQNTEAFF
TGTGCCAGCAGGCCGGAAAGACAGAACACTGAAGCTTTCTTT
>TRBV18|NA|TRBD1|TRBJ2-7
CASSPPNGDRGSEQYF
TGTGCCAGCTCACCACCGAATGGGGACAGGGGGTCCGAGCAGTACTTC
>TRBV7-9|many|NA|TRBJ2-7
CASSSSSYEQYF
TGTGCCAGCAGCTCGAGCTCCTACGAGCAGTACTTC
>TRBV6-6|once|NA|TRBJ1-1
CASSVSPENTEAFF
TGTGCCAGCAGTGTCTCTCCGGAGAACACTGAAGCTTTCTTT
>TRBV7-9|NA|NA|TRBJ2-7
CASSAEWRSYEQYF
TGTGCCAGCAGCGCGGAGTGGCGATCCTACGAGCAGTACTTC
>TRBV3-1|few|NA|TRBJ2-7
CASSLGTRTDF
TGTGCCAGCAGCCTCGGGACCCGGACGGACTTC